Listed here is a single TCR beta chain. This sample stems from a study of OX40 agonist ivuxolimab in advanced cancers. Across the whole study: In this cohort, patients received ivuxolimab, an agonistic anti-OX40 (CD134) antibody. The dose-escalation cohort was about 87% male, with a mean age of approximately 61 years, ranging roughly 20 to 90. A diagnosis of hepatocellular carcinoma, melanoma, renal cell or head and neck cancer was present in dose-escalation patients.

CDR3 length: 16 residues. The V and J ends lost 2 bases and 9 bases respectively, with 20 bases between them. Germline loops: CDR1 MNHNY, CDR2 SVGAGI (reference sequence). Assay: immunoSEQ multiplex PCR; the TCRdb copy retains only in-frame clones and omits some. Among approximately 61,000 clones, more than 80% were seen once, and the ten largest hold 1.9%. This TCR derives from an adult with an advanced solid tumor such as melanoma, head and neck, liver or kidney cancer. J is TRBJ2-1 and V is TRBV6-6, with D possibly matching TRBD2 (5 bases). The sample consisted of CD4+ or CD8+ T cells sorted from blood, taken in a trial of the OX40 agonist ivuxolimab. DNA for the CDR3: TGTGCCAGCAGTTACCCCCCGGACTTAGGATCGGGTGAGCAGTTCTTC. It codes for CASSYPPDLGSGEQFF.